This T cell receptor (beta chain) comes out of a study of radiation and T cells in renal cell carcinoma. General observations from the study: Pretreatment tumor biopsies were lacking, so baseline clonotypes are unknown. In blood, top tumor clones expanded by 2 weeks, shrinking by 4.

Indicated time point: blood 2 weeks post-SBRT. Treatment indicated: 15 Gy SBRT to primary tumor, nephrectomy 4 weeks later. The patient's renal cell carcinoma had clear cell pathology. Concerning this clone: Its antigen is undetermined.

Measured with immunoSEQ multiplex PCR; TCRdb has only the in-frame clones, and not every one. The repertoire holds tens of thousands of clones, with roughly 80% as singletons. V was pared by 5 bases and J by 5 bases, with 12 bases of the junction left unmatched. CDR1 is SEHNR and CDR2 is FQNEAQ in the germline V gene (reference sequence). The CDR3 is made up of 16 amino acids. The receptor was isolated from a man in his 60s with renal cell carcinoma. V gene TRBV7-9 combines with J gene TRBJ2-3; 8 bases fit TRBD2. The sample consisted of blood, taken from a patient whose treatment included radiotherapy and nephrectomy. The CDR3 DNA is TGTGCCAGCAGCGGAGGGACTAGGGTCGTTTTAGATACGCAGTATTTT. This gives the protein CASSGGTRVVLDTQYF. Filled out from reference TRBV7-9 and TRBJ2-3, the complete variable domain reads DTGVSQNPRHKITKRGQNVTFRCDPISEHNRLYWYRQTLGQGPEFLTYFQNEAQLEKSRLLSDRFSAERPKGSFSTLEIQRTEQGDSAMYLCASSGGTRVVLDTQYFGPGTRLTVL.